Listed below are T cell receptor beta chains from one sample, sequenced in a study of OX40 agonist ivuxolimab in advanced cancers. The repertoire was sequenced with immunoSEQ multiplex PCR; TCRdb's copy has only in-frame clones and lacks some. The sample has around 39,000 clones, about three quarters seen once. The input for sequencing was CD4+ or CD8+ T cells sorted from blood, taken in a trial of the OX40 agonist ivuxolimab. These receptors were obtained from an adult with an advanced solid tumor such as melanoma, head and neck, liver or kidney cancer. Both conserved end residues are part of each CDR3. Fields, in order: clone size, J gene, V gene, D gene, CDR3 DNA, CDR3 protein. The D gene is left open where the match is weak. Where a row states a size, it is once, few, many or the class of an expanded clone; other rows omit it.

>-|TRBJ2-2|TRBV28|-
TGTGCCAGCAGGGTGGGGCGGGCCCACGGGGAGCTGTTTTTT
CASRVGRAHGELFF
>-|TRBJ2-5|TRBV30|TRBD1
TGTGCCTGGAGTCGGGACAGAGAGACCCAGTACTTC
CAWSRDRETQYF
>-|TRBJ2-3|TRBV28|-
TGTGCCAGCAGTTTCGCAGGGGTAGATACGCAGTATTTT
CASSFAGVDTQYF
>few|TRBJ1-4|TRBV18|TRBD1
TGTGCCAGCTCACCCCAATTGACAGGGGGTGAGGAAAAACTGTTTTTT
CASSPQLTGGEEKLFF
>-|TRBJ1-3|TRBV11-3|-
TGTGCCAGCTCCACAGGAGGAGGAAACACCATATATTTT
CASSTGGGNTIYF
>-|TRBJ1-5|TRBV7-3|-
TGTGCCAGCAGCTTAGAGGGTCAGCCCCAGCATTTT
CASSLEGQPQHF
>-|TRBJ2-1|TRBV7-2|TRBD2
TGTGCCAGCAGCTTGACTAGCGGGGGGGCAGGTGAGCAGTTCTTC
CASSLTSGGAGEQFF
>-|TRBJ1-2|TRBV5-1|-
TGCGCCAGCAGCGTTGACTTGGCGGGCTACACCTTC
CASSVDLAGYTF
>-|TRBJ2-7|TRBV19|-
TGTGCCAGTAGTTTGAACAGACCCCCCTACGAGCAGTACTTC
CASSLNRPPYEQYF
>-|TRBJ1-2|TRBV7-2|-
TGTGCCAGCAGCTACGAGCTGGGACGGCACTATGGCTACACCTTC
CASSYELGRHYGYTF
>-|TRBJ2-1|TRBV28|-
TGTGCCAGCAGTTTATCGCGCAGCGTTGAGCAGTTCTTC
CASSLSRSVEQFF
>-|TRBJ1-5|TRBV4-3|TRBD1
TGCGCCAGCAGCCAAGATGGGACAGGGGGTCAGCCCCAGCATTTT
CASSQDGTGGQPQHF
>-|TRBJ2-1|TRBV10-3|TRBD1
TGTGCCATCAGACCTATGGTGGGACAGGGTCTTAATGAGCAGTTCTTC
CAIRPMVGQGLNEQFF
>-|TRBJ2-7|TRBV18|TRBD2
TGTGCCAGCTCACCGGGGACTAGCGGGAGTGGGTACGAGCAGTACTTC
CASSPGTSGSGYEQYF
>-|TRBJ1-2|TRBV10-1|TRBD1
TGCGCCAGCAGTGAGGCCCGGGACAGGGACTACACCTTC
CASSEARDRDYTF
>-|TRBJ2-7|TRBV4-1|TRBD2
TGCGCCAGCAGCCAAGCACCGGGACTAGGTCCCCTACGAGAGTACTTC
CASSQAPGLGPLREYF
>-|TRBJ2-7|TRBV28|TRBD2
TGTGCCAGCAGTTTATCGACTAGCGGGAGGAGGTACGAGCAGTACTTC
CASSLSTSGRRYEQYF
>-|TRBJ2-7|TRBV11-2|-
TGTGCCAGCAGCCGACGAGGGCGCCTCTACGAGCAGTACTTC
CASSRRGRLYEQYF
>-|TRBJ1-5|TRBV7-2|-
TGTGCCAGCAGCTCCGACCGGGGTCAGCCCCAGCATTTT
CASSSDRGQPQHF
>-|TRBJ2-6|TRBV11-2|TRBD2
TGTGCCAGCAGCGGGCTGTTTCGGACTAGCGGGTCTGGGGCCAACGTCCTGACTTTC
CASSGLFRTSGSGANVLTF
>once|TRBJ2-7|TRBV5-1|-
TGCGCCAGCAGATTGACAGGTGCCCCCTACGAGCAGTACTTC
CASRLTGAPYEQYF
>-|TRBJ2-7|TRBV7-2|-
TGTGCCAGCAGCTTTGGGGGGATACAGACCTACGAGCAGTACTTC
CASSFGGIQTYEQYF
>-|TRBJ2-2|TRBV19|-
TGTGCCAGTAGTATAGTGACCGTTTACGCGAACACCGGGGAGCTGTTTTTT
CASSIVTVYANTGELFF
>-|TRBJ1-3|TRBV2|TRBD1
TGTGCCAGCAGTGACGGGGGACAGGGTTTCTCTGGAAACACCATATATTTT
CASSDGGQGFSGNTIYF
>-|TRBJ2-7|TRBV4-1|-
TGCGCCAGCAGCCAAGAGGTGAGGGACGAGCAGTACTTC
CASSQEVRDEQYF
>-|TRBJ2-1|TRBV7-3|TRBD1
TGTGCCAGCAGCTCCGGACAGGGCTGGAACAATGAGCAGTTCTTC
CASSSGQGWNNEQFF
>-|TRBJ2-1|TRBV6-5|TRBD2
TGTGCCAGCAGTTGGGGAACTAGCGGGGGTTACAATGAGCAGTTCTTC
CASSWGTSGGYNEQFF
>-|TRBJ2-3|TRBV28|-
TGTGCCAGCAGTAGTTCCAGGGTAGTAGCAGATACGCAGTATTTT
CASSSSRVVADTQYF
>-|TRBJ2-3|TRBV7-9|-
TGTGCCAGCAGACTATACACAGATACGCAGTATTTT
CASRLYTDTQYF
>-|TRBJ2-5|TRBV18|-
TGTGCCAGCTCACCGCTAGATCGAGAGACCCAGTACTTC
CASSPLDRETQYF
>-|TRBJ2-7|TRBV6-4|TRBD2
TGTGCCAGCAGAGACACAGCGGGAGGGCGCGGCTACGAGCAGTACTTC
CASRDTAGGRGYEQYF
>-|TRBJ2-1|TRBV27|TRBD1
TGTGCCAGCAGTTTCGTAGGGGGCCTCTCCTACAATGAGCAGTTCTTC
CASSFVGGLSYNEQFF
>-|TRBJ1-5|TRBV6-5|TRBD1
TGTGCCAGCAGTTCCGGGGACAGGAATCAGCCCCAGCATTTT
CASSSGDRNQPQHF
>-|TRBJ2-1|TRBV20-1|-
TGCAGTGCCCCGTTCTACAATGAGCAGTTCTTC
CSAPFYNEQFF
>-|TRBJ2-7|TRBV25-1|-
TGTGCCAGCAGTGAATTAGATGCCTACGAGCAGTACTTC
CASSELDAYEQYF
>-|TRBJ2-3|TRBV9|TRBD1
TGTGCCAGCAGTAACCGGGGACAGGGGGGAGCAGATACGCAGTATTTT
CASSNRGQGGADTQYF
>-|TRBJ2-7|TRBV7-6|-
TGTGCCAGCAGCCCCCAGGGAAGGCGGTCCGAGCAGTACTTC
CASSPQGRRSEQYF
>once|TRBJ2-7|TRBV7-2|-
TGTGCCAGCAGCTTAGCACCCAGACAGAGGGGTGACGAGCAGTACTTC
CASSLAPRQRGDEQYF
>-|TRBJ1-4|TRBV19|TRBD1
TGTGCCAGTAGTCCTTCACGACAGGGACTTAATGAAAAACTGTTTTTT
CASSPSRQGLNEKLFF
>-|TRBJ2-5|TRBV28|-
TGTGCCAGCACCCGAGGGGGTCGGTTGGAGACCCAGTACTTC
CASTRGGRLETQYF
>-|TRBJ2-7|TRBV30|TRBD1
TGTGCCTGGTCCCGGGACAGATCCTACGAGCAGTACTTC
CAWSRDRSYEQYF
>-|TRBJ2-2|TRBV5-1|-
TGCGCCAGCAGCTTGCCAGGGGTTTCAACCGGGGAGCTGTTTTTT
CASSLPGVSTGELFF
>few|TRBJ2-7|TRBV18|TRBD1
TGTGCCAGCTCCGCACGTTTGGACAGGGTTTACGAGCAGTACTTC
CASSARLDRVYEQYF
>few|TRBJ1-1|TRBV7-8|-
TGTGCCAGCAGCTTAATACAGGGAGGGGTTGGGACTGAAGCTTTCTTT
CASSLIQGGVGTEAFF
>few|TRBJ2-1|TRBV5-1|-
TGCGCCAGCAGCTCGCTTGGGACAACGGACAATGAGCAGTTCTTC
CASSSLGTTDNEQFF
>-|TRBJ2-7|TRBV11-2|-
TGTGCCAGCAGCTTAGATGGCCCCCCCGGGAGTATCTACGAGCAGTACTTC
CASSLDGPPGSIYEQYF
>-|TRBJ2-2|TRBV7-3|-
TGTGCCACCCAACGACAGGGAGGGGTGGGGGAGCTGTTTTTT
CATQRQGGVGELFF
>-|TRBJ2-7|TRBV7-2|TRBD1
TGTGCCAGCAGCTCCGTACAGGGGTACGAGCAGTACTTC
CASSSVQGYEQYF
>-|TRBJ2-5|TRBV28|-
TGTGCCAGCAGCTCCTTGATGGGGGGCAAAGAGACCCAGTACTTC
CASSSLMGGKETQYF
>-|TRBJ1-1|TRBV10-2|-
TGCGCCAGCAGTGAGTCGGGGGCTGGTCCTTTCCCGGCTTTCTTT
CASSESGAGPFPAFF
>few|TRBJ2-2|TRBV2|-
TGTGCCAGCAGTTGGGGGCTCCGGCAAAAGACCGGGGAGCTGTTTTTT
CASSWGLRQKTGELFF
>few|TRBJ2-2|TRBV7-8|-
TGTGCCAGCAGCTCCCAGACACTTATAACCGGGGAGCTGTTTTTT
CASSSQTLITGELFF
>-|TRBJ1-5|TRBV30|-
TGTGCCTGGAGACGGGGGGGAAGCAATCAGCCCCAGCATTTT
CAWRRGGSNQPQHF
>few|TRBJ1-2|TRBV28|-
TGTGCCAGCAGATCCGGACAGTCAGCGAACTATGGCTACACCTTC
CASRSGQSANYGYTF
>-|TRBJ1-6|TRBV28|-
TGTGCCAGCAGTTTGGACGGGAGGATTAGATGGGATTCACCCCTCCACTTT
CASSLDGRIRWDSPLHF
>once|TRBJ1-6|TRBV30|TRBD1
TGTGCCGGAAACAGGGGGAATAATTCACCCCTCCACTTT
CAGNRGNNSPLHF
>-|TRBJ2-1|TRBV6-5|-
TGTGCCAGCAAGAATAGGGCAAATGAGCAGTTCTTC
CASKNRANEQFF